The 26 T cell receptor beta chains below were found in one sample sequenced in a study of T cell changes during pregnancy in multiple sclerosis. Using immunoSEQ multiplex PCR, the repertoire was profiled, and TCRdb retains in-frame clones only, with some absent. The sample lists more than 60,000 clones; 75% to 95% were seen once. The sequenced sample was CD4+ T cells from peripheral blood mononuclear cells, obtained in the third trimester of pregnancy. Every receptor here comes from a female donor in good health, enrolled as a control in a pregnancy study.

The chain links TRBV27 to TRBJ2-3, with 9 bases matching TRBD2. This CDR3 is built from 16 residues. Germline values: CDR1 MNHEY, CDR2 SMNVEV (reference sequence). The V and J ends lost 2 bases and 2 bases, in that order; junction bases with no gene match: 5. In nucleotides, the CDR3 is TGTGCCAGCAGTTTAAGGAGCGGGGGGCCCACAGATACGCAGTATTTT. This codes for CASSLRSGGPTDTQYF.

The rearrangement joins TRBV11-2 to TRBJ2-4, with TRBD2 matching 7 bases. CDR3 length: 17 residues. V dropped 1 base and J dropped 2; count of bases not matched to a gene: 8. CDR1 is SGHAT and CDR2 is FQNNGV in the germline V gene. The CDR3 region is CASSLVAGLLPKNIQYF. The CDR3, as DNA: TGTGCCAGCAGCTTAGTAGCGGGCCTTCTCCCCAAAAACATTCAGTACTTC.

The CDR3 loop is CASSETGYRNYEQYF. In DNA form, the CDR3 reads TGTGCCAGCAGTGAAACCGGCTACAGAAACTACGAGCAGTACTTC. The genes are TRBV25-1 and TRBJ2-7; D is unclear. This CDR3 spans 15 amino acids. Germline V gene lookup returns CDR1 MGHDK and CDR2 SYGVNS. The V end lost 2 bases, the J end lost 3 bases, and 14 bases lay between the germline ends.

This chain links TRBV7-9 with TRBJ2-5; TRBD2 might be the D (6 bases). V was trimmed by 7 bases and J by 5 bases, leaving 20 bases between them. Germline CDR1 SEHNR, CDR2 FQNEAQ (reference sequence). This CDR3 comprises 15 residues. The CDR3 sequence: CASTVRAGGGETQYF. The CDR3 bases are TGTGCCAGCACCGTGAGAGCGGGTGGGGGGGAGACCCAGTACTTC.

The chain employs TRBV7-9 and TRBJ1-2; no definite D call. CDR3 length: 13 residues. Trimming removed 4 bases at V and 2 bases at J, with 8 bases between. Germline CDR1 SEHNR, CDR2 FQNEAQ (reference sequence). The CDR3, as DNA: TGTGCCAGCAGCTCGAGCAACAACTATGGCTACACCTTC. It specifies CASSSSNNYGYTF.

The chain recombines TRBV7-2 with TRBJ1-1; tentatively, D is TRBD1 (5 bases). CDR1 and CDR2 from the germline V gene are SGHTA and FQGNSA. The CDR3 totals 13 residues. The ends were cut back, 5 bases at V and 4 bases at J, with 11 bases in the middle. CDR3 DNA sequence: TGTGCCAGCAGCAACGGGGGGACCACTGAAGCTTTCTTT. Protein sequence: CASSNGGTTEAFF.

This chain joins TRBV15 and TRBJ2-3; unclear D gene. CDR1 is LNHNV, CDR2 YYDKDF, per germline (reference sequence). The CDR3 contains 13 residues. Trimming took off 1 base at V and 2 bases at J, with 4 bases between the two ends. CDR3 bases: TGTGCCACCAGCAGAGTCCTCACAGATACGCAGTATTTT. Translation gives CATSRVLTDTQYF.

This sequence joins TRBV29-1 and TRBJ2-2; 11 bases agree with TRBD1. Germline values: CDR1 SQVTM, CDR2 ANQGSEA. The CDR3 spans 13 residues. The V and J ends lost 7 bases and 6 bases, in that order; junction bases with no gene match: 4. The DNA for the CDR3 is TGCAGCGCTGGGACAGGGGGTTCCGGGGAGCTGTTTTTT. Its translation: CSAGTGGSGELFF.

This chain connects TRBV18 to TRBJ1-1; 10 bases fit TRBD1. The CDR3 is made up of 14 amino acids. Germline V lookup: CDR1 KGHSH, CDR2 LQKENI. Trimming at V came to 6 bases and at J to 5 bases, leaving 6 bases not matched to a gene. CDR3 nucleotides: TGTGCCAGCTCTCGCGGACAGGGGGTTACTGAAGCTTTCTTT. It encodes CASSRGQGVTEAFF.

The chain couples TRBV5-1 to TRBJ2-3, with D possibly being TRBD1 (6 bases). This CDR3 spans 13 amino acids. Germline CDR1 and CDR2: SGHRS and YFSETQ. V shed 4 bases and J shed 6 bases, with 12 bases lying between them. CDR3 DNA sequence: TGCGCCAGCAGCCCCCGTCAGGGGGATACGCAGTATTTT. It codes for CASSPRQGDTQYF.

The genes are TRBV4-3 and TRBJ1-2; no reliable D call. Deletions cut 1 base from V and 0 bases from J, with 15 bases between. The CDR3 loop spans 17 amino acids. The V gene's germline CDR1 is LGHNA and CDR2 YSLEER. CDR3 protein: CASSQVYWLAPNYGYTF. For the CDR3, the DNA is TGCGCCAGCAGCCAAGTTTATTGGTTGGCCCCTAACTATGGCTACACCTTC.

V usage is TRBV18 and J usage is TRBJ1-1; D gene uncertain. V lost 3 bases and J lost 1, with 9 bases in between. CDR3 length: 14 amino acids. CDR1 KGHSH and CDR2 LQKENI come from the germline V gene. In DNA, the CDR3 is TGTGCCAGCTCACCTCCACAGACGAACACTGAAGCTTTCTTT. It specifies CASSPPQTNTEAFF.

This chain joins TRBV5-6 and TRBJ2-7, with D possibly being TRBD1 (6 bases). With 4 bases removed from V and 7 bases from J, the gap between germline ends came to 21 bases. Looked up from germline, CDR1 is SGHDT and CDR2 is YYEEEE. CDR3 length: 15 residues. The chain's CDR3 is CASSPLIRDKGEQYF. CDR3 DNA: TGTGCCAGCAGCCCACTCATCCGGGACAAAGGTGAGCAGTACTTC.

The chain carries TRBV2 and TRBJ1-5; the D is unclear. The V gene lost 5 bases and the J gene lost 5 bases, with 10 bases spanning the gap. From germline, CDR1 is SNHLY and CDR2 FYNNEI. CDR3 size: 13 residues. The chain's CDR3 is CASSRAGDQPQHF. The CDR3 bases are TGTGCCAGCAGTAGAGCCGGGGATCAGCCCCAGCATTTT.

The rearrangement joins TRBV4-3 to TRBJ1-4, with D perhaps matching TRBD1 (5 bases). CDR3 size: 14 residues. V gave up 1 base and J gave up 7 bases, with 10 bases separating them. Germline CDR1 is LGHNA and CDR2 is YSLEER. CDR3 in amino acids: CASSQARVGEKLFF. CDR3 sequence (DNA): TGCGCCAGCAGCCAAGCCAGGGTGGGTGAAAAACTGTTTTTT.

This chain links TRBV11-3 with TRBJ1-1, with D unclear. CDR1 and CDR2 (germline): SGHNT, YENEEA. Trimming pared 4 bases from V and 3 bases from J, leaving 9 bases between. This CDR3 spans 13 amino acids. CDR3 sequence reads: CASSSGRDTEAFF. DNA for the CDR3: TGTGCCAGCAGCTCCGGGCGGGACACTGAAGCTTTCTTT.

This chain links TRBV7-8 with TRBJ1-1; 7 nucleotides line up with TRBD1. The ends lost 4 bases at V and 2 bases at J; junction bases unmatched: 4. There are 14 residues in the CDR3. Germline lookup yields CDR1 SGHVS and CDR2 FQNEAQ. CDR3 DNA: TGTGCCAGCAGCTCTAGGGACAGCAACACTGAAGCTTTCTTT. This gives the protein CASSSRDSNTEAFF.

This chain joins TRBV19 and TRBJ1-4; the match to TRBD1 covers 10 bases. J gave up 3 bases and V 6 bases, and 7 bases lay outside the gene matches. Germline CDR1 LNHDA, CDR2 SQIVND (reference sequence). The CDR3 totals 16 residues. The CDR3 region is CASSFDRGLPNEKLFF. Here the CDR3 DNA reads TGTGCCAGTAGCTTCGACAGGGGGCTTCCTAATGAAAAACTGTTTTTT.

V is TRBV4-3 and J is TRBJ2-1; D unclear. This CDR3 is built from 15 residues. The V end lost 0 bases, the J end lost 2 bases, and 8 bases lay between the germline ends. CDR1 is LGHNA, CDR2 YSLEER, per germline. The CDR3 sequence is CASSQEPGAYNEQFF. CDR3 DNA: TGCGCCAGCAGCCAAGAACCTGGAGCCTACAATGAGCAGTTCTTC.

The chain joins TRBV6-5 to TRBJ2-7; tentative D call: TRBD2 (7 bases). Germline values: CDR1 MNHEY, CDR2 SVGAGI. CDR3 length: 13 amino acids. V was cut by 5 bases and J by 2 bases, with 10 bases left in between. CDR3 amino acids: CASSEGGPYEQYF. CDR3 in DNA: TGTGCCAGCAGTGAGGGGGGGCCCTACGAGCAGTACTTC.

The rearrangement links TRBV4-3 to TRBJ1-1; D not certain. From germline, CDR1 is LGHNA and CDR2 YSLEER. The CDR3 runs to 13 residues. The V gene lost 4 bases and the J gene lost 0 bases, with 6 bases spanning the gap. As DNA, the CDR3 is TGCGCCAGCAGCCGAGCGTTGAACACTGAAGCTTTCTTT. The encoded protein is CASSRALNTEAFF.

V is TRBV5-6 and J is TRBJ2-3, with D perhaps TRBD2 (5 bases). Trimming cost V 4 bases and J 3 bases, with 12 bases left between them. Germline lookup yields CDR1 SGHDT and CDR2 YYEEEE. The CDR3 runs 14 residues. CDR3 sequence: CASSLIRGTDTQYF. Here the CDR3 DNA reads TGTGCCAGCAGCCTGATCAGAGGGACAGATACGCAGTATTTT.

J is TRBJ2-3 and V is TRBV5-1; 8 bases fit TRBD2. This CDR3 spans 15 amino acids. CDR1 and CDR2 from the germline V gene are SGHRS and YFSETQ. The V segment lost 2 bases and the J segment 3 bases; nucleotides outside the gene matches: 5. The CDR3 region is CASSLTSGTTDTQYF. For the CDR3, the DNA is TGCGCCAGCAGCTTAACTAGCGGAACAACAGATACGCAGTATTTT.

Only a few counts were recorded for this clone. The chain uses TRBV7-6 and TRBJ1-3; TRBD1 is a possible D gene (6 bases). V gave up 5 bases and J gave up 4 bases, with 15 bases separating them. The germline V gene encodes CDR1 SGHVS and CDR2 FNYEAQ. This CDR3 region has 15 residues. CDR3 residues: CASSRTALSGNTIYF. In nucleotides, the CDR3 is TGTGCCAGCAGCCGGACAGCCCTGAGCGGAAACACCATATATTTT. Full variable domain (rest looked up from reference TRBV7-6 and TRBJ1-3): GAGVSQSPRYKVTKRGQDVALRCDPISGHVSLYWYRQALGQGPEFLTYFNYEAQQDKSGLPNDRFSAERPEGSISTLTIQRTEQRDSAMYRCASSRTALSGNTIYFGEGSWLTVV.

The chain uses TRBV4-2 and TRBJ2-2; 10 positions match TRBD2. The CDR3 spans 16 residues. The ends lost 4 bases at V and 7 bases at J; junction bases unmatched: 9. Germline V lookup: CDR1 LGHNA, CDR2 YNFKEQ. Here the CDR3 DNA reads TGTGCCAGCAGCCCCACGCAGCGGGGGGGCGACGGGGAGCTGTTTTTT. Its translation is CASSPTQRGGDGELFF.

The CDR3 protein is CASSLSSGNYEQYF. The CDR3 DNA reads TGTGCCAGCAGCTTAAGTTCAGGGAACTACGAGCAGTACTTC. This rearrangement joins TRBV7-3 to TRBJ2-7, with D possibly being TRBD1 (5 bases). The V end was cut by 1 base, the J end by 3 bases, with 10 bases between. Germline V gives CDR1 SGHTA, CDR2 FQGTGA. The CDR3 runs 14 residues.